This record concerns one T cell receptor beta chain sequence. The antigen remains undetermined. The sample comes from a study of CXCR3-negative and CXCR3-positive naive CD8 T cells. Notes on the study in general: More hydrophobic TRB CDR3s were found in CXCR3-positive naive cells than in CXCR3-negative naive cells.

The TRB libraries of cDNA were built by UMI-labeled 5' RACE. One entry per CDR3 protein, without DNA, is what TCRdb gives after re-calling the 5' RACE reads. This sample carries about 70,000 distinct CDR3 sequences, with roughly 0.74% going to the ten biggest clones. Sequenced material: naive CXCR3+ CD8+ T cells from blood. Subset specified: CD45RO-CCR7+CD27+CD95- naive CD8+ T cells expressing CXCR3 (TNR3+). The sequence derives from a human donor in good health. Some clones in this sample may be carry-over from other donors' samples.

This CDR3 is CSVDQGSYGYTF. The chain combines TRBV29-1 with TRBJ1-2; the TCRdb D gene call, TRBD1, has no DNA to confirm it. The CDR3 is 12 amino acids. Germline CDR1 and CDR2: SQVTM and ANQGSEA.